Sequencing of this TCR beta chain was carried out in a study of a mutant IDH1 vaccine in newly diagnosed glioma. The CDR3 length is 14 residues. V lost 5 bases to trimming and J lost 10 bases; unmatched junction nucleotides: 13. Germline V gene data show CDR1 as SGHAT and CDR2 as FQDESV (reference sequence). Repertoires were generated with immunoSEQ multiplex PCR, while TCRdb's copy carries only in-frame clones and drops some. The sample yields about 54,000 clones, less than 90% seen once. Turning to this clone: Its matching antigen is unknown.

Noted time point: week 35, safety follow-up. Each vaccine dose was 300 ug of mutant IDH1 20-mer peptide, with topical imiquimod. The origin of this receptor is a woman between 18 and 29 years old with glioma. The chain carries TRBV11-1 and TRBJ1-2, with 7 positions matching TRBD1. The material sequenced was PBMCs, taken from a glioma patient whose treatment included an IDH1 peptide vaccine. CDR3 amino acids: CASSPRQGPRDYTF. In nucleotides, the CDR3 is TGTGCCAGCAGCCCGCGACAGGGCCCTCGGGACTACACCTTC.